This T cell receptor (beta chain) originates from a study of PD-1 blockade in classical Hodgkin lymphoma (dated by TCRdb to 2018 to 2021). Turning to the overall study: The study used CyTOF and TCR beta sequencing to define a peripheral blood immune signature of response to PD-1 blockade in classical Hodgkin lymphoma. Beyond this particular receptor, the publication reports: The study was limited to a single clinical trial cohort, and causes of repertoire differences, possibly disease activity or prior therapy, remained undefined. Newly diagnosed patients were reported to have lower baseline TCR diversity than healthy donors, and relapsed/refractory patients were reported to have lower baseline TCR diversity still.

The Qiagen DNeasy kit was used to extract genomic DNA from unsorted PBMCs and from the negatively selected CD4+ and CD8+ fractions. Using primers that anneal to V and J segments, immunoSEQ multiplex PCR amplified the TCR beta CDR3 regions. A synthetic immune receptor repertoire was used to minimize amplification bias, and any remaining bias was removed computationally after sequencing. As for how the authors treated the data: Repertoire diversity was quantified as the Shannon entropy index using custom Python scripts. Unsorted, CD4+ and CD8+ repertoires were analyzed separately, except in combined analyses where CD4+ and CD8+ sequences were merged in silico. TCRdb re-hosts the immuneACCESS table, in-frame sequences only. Its copies lack some clones; in the studies checked, an unresolved V gene accounts for under half of them, and the cause for the rest is not known. V and J calls and clone size come straight from that table; D and trimming were deduced from the DNA. This sample has 70,000 or so clones in its table, and about 93% of those were observed once. Together, the top ten hold 2% to 3% of the sample.

Regarding this clone: Its antigen is currently not known. Per-nucleotide qualities are absent, and no much larger clonotype sits a single base away.

The CDR1 and CDR2 encoded by the germline V gene are MDHEN and SYDVKM. The CDR3 spans 13 residues, from the cysteine through the phenylalanine. Only the CDR3 DNA stays, 39 bases, in frame from base 1. V lost 6 bases and J lost 12 bases; the stretch between them is 18 bases long. The intended sense of this specimen's time point label: newly diagnosed, previously untreated cHL patient sample. PBMCs from patients with newly diagnosed, previously untreated classical Hodgkin lymphoma were sequenced as a comparison group for the relapsed/refractory trial patients. Peripheral blood was collected in 8 mL Vacutainer Cell Preparation Tubes, from which PBMCs were isolated by centrifugation and then cryopreserved.

Recombination connected TRBV28 to TRBJ2-1; TRBD2 is a possible D gene, resting on 6 matching bases. This receptor was taken from a human donor with classical Hodgkin lymphoma. Sequenced input: peripheral blood mononuclear cells (PBMCs). The CDR3 reads CASSPPSGWGQFF. The sequenced DNA: TGTGCCAGCAGCCCACCGAGCGGGTGGGGGCAGTTCTTC. Extended through the reference TRBV28 and TRBJ2-1 proteins, this CDR3 yields the full variable domain: DVKVTQSSRYLVKRTGEKVFLECVQDMDHENMFWYRQDPGLGLRLIYFSYDVKMKEKGDIPEGYSVSREKKERFSLILESASTNQTSMYLCASSPPSGWGQFFGPGTRLTVL.